This T cell receptor (beta chain) appears in the sequencing data of a study of blood T cell repertoires in COVID-19. This clone appeared a few times. Generated by immunoSEQ multiplex PCR, the TCRdb table keeps only in-frame clones and is missing some. The sample lists about 90,000 clones; 75% to 95% were seen once. Germline V gene lookup returns CDR1 SGHRS and CDR2 YFSETQ. Trimming pared 2 bases from V and 3 bases from J, leaving 11 bases between. The CDR3 runs to 14 residues. Material for sequencing was peripheral blood. The sequence came from a human donor with active COVID-19. The donor label of this sample is uncertain. The chain links TRBV5-1 to TRBJ1-2; D is possibly TRBD1 (5 bases). DNA for the CDR3: TGCGCCAGCAGCTTAGAGGGAGGGGACTATGGCTACACCTTC. Its translation: CASSLEGGDYGYTF.